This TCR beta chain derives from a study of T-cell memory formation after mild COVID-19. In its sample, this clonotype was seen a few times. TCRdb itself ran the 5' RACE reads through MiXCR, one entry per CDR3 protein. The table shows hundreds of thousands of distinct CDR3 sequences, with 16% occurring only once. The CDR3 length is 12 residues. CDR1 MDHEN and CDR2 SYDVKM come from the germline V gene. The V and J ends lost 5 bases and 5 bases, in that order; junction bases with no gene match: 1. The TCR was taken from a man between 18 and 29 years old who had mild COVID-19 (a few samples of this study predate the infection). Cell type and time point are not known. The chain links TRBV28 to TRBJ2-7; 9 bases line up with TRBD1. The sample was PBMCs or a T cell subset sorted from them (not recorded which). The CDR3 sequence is CASSDRGDEQYF. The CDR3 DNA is TGTGCCAGCAGTGACAGGGGGGACGAGCAGTACTTC.